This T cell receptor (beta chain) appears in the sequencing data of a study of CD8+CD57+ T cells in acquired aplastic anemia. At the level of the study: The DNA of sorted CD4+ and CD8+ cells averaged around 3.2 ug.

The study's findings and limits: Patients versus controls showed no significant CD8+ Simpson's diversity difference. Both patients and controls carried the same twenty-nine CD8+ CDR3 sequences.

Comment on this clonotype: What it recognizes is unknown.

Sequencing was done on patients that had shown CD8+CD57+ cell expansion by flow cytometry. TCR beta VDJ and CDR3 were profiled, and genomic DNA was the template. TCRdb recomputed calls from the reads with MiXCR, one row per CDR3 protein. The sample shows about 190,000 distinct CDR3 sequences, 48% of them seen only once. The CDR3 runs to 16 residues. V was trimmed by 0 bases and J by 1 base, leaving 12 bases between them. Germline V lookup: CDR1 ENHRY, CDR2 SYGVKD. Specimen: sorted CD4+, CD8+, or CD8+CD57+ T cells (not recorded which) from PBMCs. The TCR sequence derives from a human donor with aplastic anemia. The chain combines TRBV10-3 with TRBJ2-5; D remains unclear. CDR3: CAISESSRSAQETQYF. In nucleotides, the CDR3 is TGTGCCATCAGTGAGTCCTCACGGAGCGCCCAAGAGACCCAGTACTTC.